This T cell receptor (beta chain) derives from a study of blood T cell repertoires in COVID-19. Study details: Donors in the United States, Italy and Spain gave samples during acute or convalescent COVID-19. T cells, B-cell-depleted T cells, or PBMCs provided the cDNA or gDNA that served as material.

The CDR3 spans 16 residues. V shed 0 bases and J 0 bases; nucleotides not matched to a gene: 1. Germline assignment: CDR1 SGDLS and CDR2 YYNGEE. Original handling: Nucleated cell counts were estimated from reference gene primer amplification. Assay: immunoSEQ multiplex PCR; the TCRdb copy retains only in-frame clones and omits some. Clonal size and the V and J genes are those of that table, whereas D and trimming came from the DNA. The sample records over 75,000 clones, roughly 79% being singletons. The V call is TRBV9, the J call TRBJ1-1; 11 positions agree with TRBD1. The sequence was collected from a man between 65 and 85 years old with acute or convalescent COVID-19. Sample: peripheral blood. The CDR3 sequence: CASSVAGQGVNTEAFF. The CDR3 nucleotides read TGTGCCAGCAGCGTAGCGGGACAGGGGGTGAACACTGAAGCTTTCTTT.